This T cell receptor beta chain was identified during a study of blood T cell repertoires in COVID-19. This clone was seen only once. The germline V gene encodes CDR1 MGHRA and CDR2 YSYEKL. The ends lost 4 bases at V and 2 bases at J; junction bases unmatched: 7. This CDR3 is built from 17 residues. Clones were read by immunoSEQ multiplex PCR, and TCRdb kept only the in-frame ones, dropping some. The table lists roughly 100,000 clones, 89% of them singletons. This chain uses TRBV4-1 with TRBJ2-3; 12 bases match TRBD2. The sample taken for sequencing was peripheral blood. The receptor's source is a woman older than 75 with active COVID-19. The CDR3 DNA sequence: TGCGCCAGCAGCCCTCAAGGACTAGCGGGAACCACAGATACGCAGTATTTT. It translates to CASSPQGLAGTTDTQYF.